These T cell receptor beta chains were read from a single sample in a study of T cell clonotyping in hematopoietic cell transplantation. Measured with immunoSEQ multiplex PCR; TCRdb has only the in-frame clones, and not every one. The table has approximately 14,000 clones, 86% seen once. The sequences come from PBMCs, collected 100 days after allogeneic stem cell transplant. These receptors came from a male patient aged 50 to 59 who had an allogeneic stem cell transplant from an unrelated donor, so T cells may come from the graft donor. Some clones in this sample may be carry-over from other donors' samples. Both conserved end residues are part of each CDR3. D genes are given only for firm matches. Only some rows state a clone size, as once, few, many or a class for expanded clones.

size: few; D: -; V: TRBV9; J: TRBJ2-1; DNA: TGTGCCAGCAGCCCGCTCTTAACAGACTTCTACAATGAGCAGTTCTTC; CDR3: CASSPLLTDFYNEQFF
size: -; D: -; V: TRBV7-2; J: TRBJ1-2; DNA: TGTGCCAGCAGCTTAGTCCGGCATGGCTACACCTTC; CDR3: CASSLVRHGYTF
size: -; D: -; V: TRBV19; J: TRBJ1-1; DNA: TGTGCCAGTAGTATATTAAGAGGATCTGATACACGGGCCGATGAAGCTTTCTTT; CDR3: CASSILRGSDTRADEAFF
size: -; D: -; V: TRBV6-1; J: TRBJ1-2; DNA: TGTGCCAGCAGTAGCGGACCCGGCGTCGTTCCTGGCTACACCTTC; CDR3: CASSSGPGVVPGYTF
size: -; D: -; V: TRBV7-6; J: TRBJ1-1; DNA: TGTGCCAGCAGCTTAGTGGCCGGGAGCACTGAAGCTTTCTTT; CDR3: CASSLVAGSTEAFF
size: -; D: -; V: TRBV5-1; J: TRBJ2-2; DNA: TGCGCCAGCAGCTTGTATTCAAGGGACGGAGGGGAGCTGTTTTTT; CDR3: CASSLYSRDGGELFF
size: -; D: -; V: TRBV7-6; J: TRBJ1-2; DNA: TGTGCCAGCAGCTTAGACCCTGAGGGTGGCTACACCTTC; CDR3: CASSLDPEGGYTF
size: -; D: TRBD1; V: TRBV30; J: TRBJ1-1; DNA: TGTGCCTGGAGTGTGGACAGGGCCACTGAAGCTTTCTTT; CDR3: CAWSVDRATEAFF
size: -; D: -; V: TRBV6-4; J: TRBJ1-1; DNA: TGTGCCAGCAGCGCGTTCATGAACACTGAAGCTTTCTTT; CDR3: CASSAFMNTEAFF
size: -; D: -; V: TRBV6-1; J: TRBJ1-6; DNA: TGTGCCAGCGCTTGGACGGATAATTCACCCCTCCACTTT; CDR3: CASAWTDNSPLHF
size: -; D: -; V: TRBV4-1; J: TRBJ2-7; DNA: TGCGCCAGCAGCCAAGATCTAGTGGGATGGGACGAGCAGTACTTC; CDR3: CASSQDLVGWDEQYF
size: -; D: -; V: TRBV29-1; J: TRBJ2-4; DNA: TGCAGCGTTGAAGAAGGCGCCCCTTGGAACATTCAGTACTTC; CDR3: CSVEEGAPWNIQYF
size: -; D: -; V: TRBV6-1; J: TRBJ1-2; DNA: TGTGCCAGCAGTCCCCTAGGGTACTATGGCTACACCTTC; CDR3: CASSPLGYYGYTF
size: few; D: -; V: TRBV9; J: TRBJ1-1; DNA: TGTGCCAGCAGCGTAGGGATTGCGAACACTGAAGCTTTCTTT; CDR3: CASSVGIANTEAFF
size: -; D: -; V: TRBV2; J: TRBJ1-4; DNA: TGTGCCAGCAGTGACCGAAGGAATGAAAAACTGTTTTTT; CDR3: CASSDRRNEKLFF
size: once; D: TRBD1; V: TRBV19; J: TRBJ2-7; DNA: TGTGCCAGTAGCCCCGACAGGGGACGCGAGCAGTACTTC; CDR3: CASSPDRGREQYF
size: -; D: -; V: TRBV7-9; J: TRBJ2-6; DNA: TGTGCCAGCAGCCAATCGGGTGGGGCCAACGTCCTGACTTTC; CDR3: CASSQSGGANVLTF
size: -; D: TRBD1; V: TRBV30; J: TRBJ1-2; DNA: TGTGCCTGGAGTGCCCTCGGGACAGAATATGGCTACACCTTC; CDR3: CAWSALGTEYGYTF
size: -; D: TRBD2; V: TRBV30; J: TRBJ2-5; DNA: TGTGCCTGGAAACGGAGGGGTAGCGGGGAGCTAGGGGCCCAGTACTTC; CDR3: CAWKRRGSGELGAQYF
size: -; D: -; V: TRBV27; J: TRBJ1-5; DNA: TGTGCCAGCAGTTTAATGGTTGATCAGCCCCAGCATTTT; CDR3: CASSLMVDQPQHF
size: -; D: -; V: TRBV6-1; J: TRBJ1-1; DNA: TGTGCCAGCAGTGAAATCGCGCTCGGGAAGCCACACACTGAAGCTTTCTTT; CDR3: CASSEIALGKPHTEAFF
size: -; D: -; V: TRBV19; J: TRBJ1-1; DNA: TGTGCCAGTAGTCTCCCCGGGTTTCAGGGCGGGAACACTGAAGCTTTCTTT; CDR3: CASSLPGFQGGNTEAFF
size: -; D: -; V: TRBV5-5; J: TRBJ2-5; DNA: TGTGCCAGCAGCTCGTACAAGGGTACATATAGGGAGACCCAGTACTTC; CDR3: CASSSYKGTYRETQYF
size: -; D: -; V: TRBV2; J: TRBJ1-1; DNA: TGTGCCAGCTATCGGGTGGGATCCTTGAGAACTGAAGCTTTCTTT; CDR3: CASYRVGSLRTEAFF
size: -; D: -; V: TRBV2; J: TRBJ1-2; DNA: TGTGCCAGCATCGGCAGCCTTCGCTATGGCTACACCTTC; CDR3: CASIGSLRYGYTF
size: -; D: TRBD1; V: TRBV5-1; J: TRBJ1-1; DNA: TGCGCCAGCAGCTTGGGAGATAGGGGGCAGAACACTGAAGCTTTCTTT; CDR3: CASSLGDRGQNTEAFF
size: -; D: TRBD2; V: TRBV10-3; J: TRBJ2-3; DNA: TGTGCCATCAGGTCTAGCGGGGAACCCACAGATACGCAGTATTTT; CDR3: CAIRSSGEPTDTQYF
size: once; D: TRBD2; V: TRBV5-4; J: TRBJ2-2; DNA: TGTGCCAGCAGCTTGGCTAGCGGGGGGGTCAACACCGGGGAGCTGTTTTTT; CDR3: CASSLASGGVNTGELFF
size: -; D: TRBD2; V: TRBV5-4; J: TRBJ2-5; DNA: TGTGCCAGCAGCTTGGGGGTTTGGACTAGCGGGGGGGTCCCCAAGACCCAGTACTTC; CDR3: CASSLGVWTSGGVPKTQYF
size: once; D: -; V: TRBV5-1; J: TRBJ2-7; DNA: TGCGCCAGCAGCTTGTCTCAAGGCAACTCCTACGAGCAGTACTTC; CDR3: CASSLSQGNSYEQYF
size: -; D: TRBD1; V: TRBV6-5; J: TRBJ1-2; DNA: TGTGCCAGCAGTGCAGGGGGCGCAGTCTATGGCTACACCTTC; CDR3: CASSAGGAVYGYTF
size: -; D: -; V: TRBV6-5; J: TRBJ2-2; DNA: TGTGCCAGCAGTTACTTCTCAGGATACACCGGGGAGCTGTTTTTT; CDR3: CASSYFSGYTGELFF
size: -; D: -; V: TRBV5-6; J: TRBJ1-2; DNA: TGTGCCAGCAGCCCTCCTACAGGGTGGATCTATGGCTACACCTTC; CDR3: CASSPPTGWIYGYTF
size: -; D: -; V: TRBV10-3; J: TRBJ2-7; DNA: TGTGCCATCAGTGGCCAGCCCTACGAGCAGTACTTC; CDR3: CAISGQPYEQYF
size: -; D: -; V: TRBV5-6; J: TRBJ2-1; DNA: TGTGCCAGCAGCTTCCGGGACACATCCTACAATGAGCAGTTCTTC; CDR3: CASSFRDTSYNEQFF
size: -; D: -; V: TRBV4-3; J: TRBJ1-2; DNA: TGCGCCAGCAGCCAAAAGGCTTCAGGCCATTTGACCTTC; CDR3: CASSQKASGHLTF
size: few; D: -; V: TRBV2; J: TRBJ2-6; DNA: TGTGCCAGCACCTGGGACGGCCACTCTGGGGCCAACGTCCTGACTTTC; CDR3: CASTWDGHSGANVLTF
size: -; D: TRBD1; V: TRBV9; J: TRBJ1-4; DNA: TGTGCCAGCAGCCCACGACAGGGCTTTGCAACTAATGAAAAACTGTTTTTT; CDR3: CASSPRQGFATNEKLFF
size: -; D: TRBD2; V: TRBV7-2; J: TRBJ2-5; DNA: TGTGCCAGCAGCCCTCGACTAGCGGGAGGGCCCGGGCAAGAGACCCAGTACTTC; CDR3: CASSPRLAGGPGQETQYF
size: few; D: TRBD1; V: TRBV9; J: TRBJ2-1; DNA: TGTGCCAGCAGCGTAGGAAGACAGGGGGCCTACAATGAGCAGTTCTTC; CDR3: CASSVGRQGAYNEQFF
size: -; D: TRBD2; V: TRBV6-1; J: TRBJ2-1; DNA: TGTGCCAGCACCTGGACTAGCGGAGACCACAATGAGCAGTTCTTC; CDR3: CASTWTSGDHNEQFF
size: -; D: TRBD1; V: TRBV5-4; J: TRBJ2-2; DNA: TGTGCCAGCAGCCACCCGGACAGGCGCACCGGGGAGCTGTTTTTT; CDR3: CASSHPDRRTGELFF
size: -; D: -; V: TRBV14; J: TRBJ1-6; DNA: TGTGCCAGCAGCCAAGATCAATGGCTTGTGAATTCACCCCTCCACTTT; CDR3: CASSQDQWLVNSPLHF
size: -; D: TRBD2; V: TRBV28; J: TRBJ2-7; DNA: TGTGCCAGCAGTTTACTGAGCGGGAGCCACCTCTACGAGCAGTACTTC; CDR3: CASSLLSGSHLYEQYF
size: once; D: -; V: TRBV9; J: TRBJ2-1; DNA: TGTGCCAGCAGCGCGTACAAGGTTAGCTCCTACAATGAGCAGTTCTTC; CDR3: CASSAYKVSSYNEQFF
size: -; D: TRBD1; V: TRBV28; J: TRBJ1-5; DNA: TGTGCCAGCACCCTGACAGGGGCGAGGGGTCAGCCCCAGCATTTT; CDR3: CASTLTGARGQPQHF
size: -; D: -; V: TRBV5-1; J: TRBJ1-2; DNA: TGCGCCAGCAGCCCCGACAGGCCAAACTATGGCTACACCTTC; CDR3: CASSPDRPNYGYTF
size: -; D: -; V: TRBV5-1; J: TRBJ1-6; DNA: TGCGCCAGCAGCCCAGCCGCGAATTCACCCCTCCACTTT; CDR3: CASSPAANSPLHF
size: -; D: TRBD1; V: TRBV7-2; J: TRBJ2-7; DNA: TGTGCCAGCAGCTTCCGGGACAGGGGTCGCGAGCAGTACTTC; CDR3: CASSFRDRGREQYF
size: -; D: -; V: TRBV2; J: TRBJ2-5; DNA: TGTGCCAGCAGTGTCGGGGAGACCCAGTACTTC; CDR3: CASSVGETQYF
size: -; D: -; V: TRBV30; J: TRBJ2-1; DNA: TGTGCCTCCACAATTGGCAGCTCCTACAATGAGCAGTTCTTC; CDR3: CASTIGSSYNEQFF
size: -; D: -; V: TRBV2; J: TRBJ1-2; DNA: TGTGCCAGCAGTGGGAACTTTGGCTACACCTTC; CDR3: CASSGNFGYTF
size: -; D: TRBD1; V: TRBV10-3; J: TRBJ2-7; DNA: TGTGCCATCACTGAGGACAGGGGCCCTTACTACGAGCAGTACTTC; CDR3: CAITEDRGPYYEQYF
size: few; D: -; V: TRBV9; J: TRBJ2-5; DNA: TGTGCCAGCAGCGGTAGCGACGCGCAGGGAGAGACCCAGTACTTC; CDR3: CASSGSDAQGETQYF
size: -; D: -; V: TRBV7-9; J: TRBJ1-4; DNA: TGTGCCAGCAGCTTACTGGGGTTGTCTGAAAAACTGTTTTTT; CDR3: CASSLLGLSEKLFF
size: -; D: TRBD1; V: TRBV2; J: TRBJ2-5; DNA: TGTGCCAGCAACCAGGGGGCAGGAGAGACCCAGTACTTC; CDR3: CASNQGAGETQYF